One and the same sample provided the 26 T cell receptor beta chains below, sequenced in a study of Ad26.COV2.S vaccination and SARS-CoV-2 variants. Treatment meaning: some 20 received Ad26.COV2.S at low or high dose, single or two shots; five or six received placebo; per-sample allocation not given. Vaccine and placebo recipients were sampled on day 63 after the first injection. Profiling relied on immunoSEQ multiplex PCR, and the TCRdb table lists in-frame clones only, not all of them. In the table there are about 460,000 clones, 80% to 90% of which are singletons. Here the sequenced sample was peripheral blood, taken in a trial of Ad26.COV2.S vaccine versus placebo. The receptors derive from a person aged 18-65 years who received the Ad26.COV2.S COVID-19 vaccine or a placebo.

This clone has a handful of counts. The rearrangement uses TRBV3-1 (or the pseudogene TRBV3-2) and TRBJ1-1; D perhaps matches TRBD1 (6 bases). Trimming cost V 4 bases and J 3 bases, with 12 bases left between them. The CDR3 runs to 14 residues. In germline, CDR1 is LGHDT, CDR2 YNNKEL (reference sequence). CDR3: CASSLRGGDTEAFF. The CDR3, as DNA: TGTGCCAGCAGCCTTCGAGGGGGAGACACTGAAGCTTTCTTT.

The J gene is TRBJ1-2, the V gene TRBV6-5; D is possibly TRBD1 (5 bases). V lost 2 bases to trimming and J lost 8 bases, with 18 bases between them. The CDR3 extends over 15 amino acids. CDR1 is MNHEY, CDR2 SVGAGI, per germline. The CDR3 sequence is CASSYVQGLRGGYTF. The CDR3 region has the DNA TGTGCCAGCAGTTACGTCCAGGGTTTAAGAGGGGGCTACACCTTC.

This chain links TRBV30 with TRBJ1-2; 9 bases are shared with TRBD1. Germline CDR1 is GTSNPN and CDR2 is SVGIG (reference sequence). With 1 base clipped from V and 8 bases from J, the junction kept 11 bases outside the gene matches. This CDR3 is 15 amino acids long. CDR3 sequence (DNA): TGTGCCTGGAGTGGGACCGGGACAGGGATCCACGGCTACACCTTC. The encoded protein is CAWSGTGTGIHGYTF.

V gene TRBV6-5 combines with J gene TRBJ2-2, with 8 bases aligning to TRBD1. Germline trimming cut 6 bases from V and 13 bases from J; bases unmatched to any gene: 7. The CDR3 has 12 residues. The germline gives CDR1 MNHEY, CDR2 SVGAGI. As DNA, the CDR3 is TGTGCCAGCAGCAGGACAGGGCTGTGGCTGTTTTTT. Translated: CASSRTGLWLFF.

The CDR3 DNA reads TGTGCCAGCAGCCCGCAGGACACGCCGCAGTATTTT. Residues: CASSPQDTPQYF. The V call is TRBV5-4, the J call TRBJ2-3, with TRBD1 as a possible D gene (5 bases). The germline CDR1 and CDR2 sequences are SGHNT and YYREEE (reference sequence). Between the trimmed V and J ends, which lost 4 bases and 10 bases, there was a span of 13 bases. The CDR3 is made up of 12 amino acids.

This rearrangement joins TRBV25-1 to TRBJ1-2; possibly TRBD1 for D (5 bases). The V gene lost 5 bases and the J gene lost 9 bases, with 22 bases spanning the gap. Germline V CDR1 and CDR2: MGHDK, SYGVNS. This CDR3 comprises 15 residues. DNA for the CDR3: TGTGCCAGCAGTCCACCGGGACGGCCGGAGTTGAGCTACACCTTC. Its protein is CASSPPGRPELSYTF.

The rearrangement joins TRBV15 to TRBJ2-5; D call uncertain. Deletions cut 0 bases from V and 5 bases from J, with 10 bases between. Germline V gene lookup returns CDR1 LNHNV and CDR2 YYDKDF (reference sequence). This CDR3 spans 14 amino acids. The CDR3 DNA reads TGTGCCACCAGCAGAGAGGCGCTTCGGGAGACCCAGTACTTC. It codes for CATSREALRETQYF.

This chain connects TRBV3-1 (or the pseudogene TRBV3-2) to TRBJ1-1, with D possibly TRBD1 on 6 matching bases. This CDR3 has 14 amino acids. Germline V gene data show CDR1 as LGHDT and CDR2 as YNNKEL (reference sequence). Trimming left V 1 base short and J 6 bases short, with 12 bases between. The CDR3 DNA is TGTGCCAGCAGCCAAGGCTATCGGGGGCCTGAAGCTTTCTTT. Amino acid sequence: CASSQGYRGPEAFF.

Concerning this clone itself: The same CDR3 is also encoded by other DNA sequences in this sample. This chain connects TRBV3-1 (or the pseudogene TRBV3-2) to TRBJ2-6; tentative D call: TRBD1 (6 bases). CDR3 length: 16 amino acids. Germline V gene sequence: CDR1 LGHDT, CDR2 YNNKEL (reference sequence). The germline V and J ends were trimmed by 2 bases and 4 bases, with 12 bases remaining between them. The CDR3 DNA follows: TGTGCCAGCAGCCAATTAGGGGGAGCCGGGGCCAACGTCCTGACTTTC. Amino acid sequence: CASSQLGGAGANVLTF.

This sequence joins TRBV28 and TRBJ2-1; D ambiguous. V lost 3 bases and J lost 5, with 8 bases in between. The V gene's germline CDR1 is MDHEN and CDR2 SYDVKM. The length of the CDR3 is 13 residues. The CDR3 is CASSFAGNNEQFF. The DNA for the CDR3 is TGTGCCAGCAGTTTCGCAGGAAACAATGAGCAGTTCTTC.

The rearrangement joins TRBV5-1 to TRBJ2-5; D not certain. CDR3 length: 13 residues. The ends were cut back, 5 bases at V and 4 bases at J, with 12 bases in the middle. Germline V lookup: CDR1 SGHRS, CDR2 YFSETQ. This CDR3 is CASRLSVRETQYF. CDR3 bases: TGCGCCAGCAGATTAAGCGTAAGAGAGACCCAGTACTTC.

This clone showed up just a few times. This chain links TRBV24-1 with TRBJ2-2; 8 bases match TRBD1. With V trimmed by 3 bases and J by 7 bases, 9 bases remained unmatched. Germline V gene sequence: CDR1 KGHDR, CDR2 SFDVKD. The CDR3 spans 16 residues. The CDR3 is CATSDGGQVAVGELFF. CDR3 nucleotide sequence: TGTGCCACCAGTGATGGGGGACAGGTAGCAGTCGGGGAGCTGTTTTTT.

This clone was seen a single time. The V and J genes are TRBV6-6 and TRBJ1-2; D is ambiguous. There are 14 residues in the CDR3. V lost 6 bases and J 5 bases, leaving 16 bases between the germline ends. In germline, CDR1 is MNHNY, CDR2 SVGAGI (reference sequence). The DNA for the CDR3 is TGTGCCAGCAGCCGACTGCCAGGTCCTTATGGCTACACCTTC. Translating gives CASSRLPGPYGYTF.

The genes are TRBV7-2 and TRBJ2-5; D possibly corresponds to TRBD2 (6 bases). Trimming took off 1 base at V and 0 bases at J, with 15 bases between the two ends. The CDR3 contains 17 residues. Germline V CDR1 and CDR2: SGHTA, FQGNSA. The CDR3 reads CASSLGRRGIYQETQYF. CDR3 coding DNA: TGTGCCAGCAGCTTAGGTCGACGGGGGATATACCAAGAGACCCAGTACTTC.

As regards this clone: Other DNA sequences within the sample encode an identical CDR3. This rearrangement joins TRBV27 to TRBJ2-5; 11 nucleotides match TRBD2. The ends lost 8 bases at V and 1 base at J; junction bases unmatched: 6. Germline assignment: CDR1 MNHEY and CDR2 SMNVEV (reference sequence). The CDR3 length is 15 residues. The CDR3 loop reads CASSFGTSGQETQYF. In DNA form, the CDR3 reads TGTGCCAGCTCGTTCGGGACTAGCGGCCAAGAGACCCAGTACTTC.

V and J are TRBV4-2 and TRBJ1-2; 7 nucleotides align to TRBD1. The CDR3 runs to 18 residues. CDR1 LGHNA and CDR2 YNFKEQ come from the germline V gene. V lost 1 base and J lost 4; bases outside the gene matches: 15. This CDR3 is CASSQVPGQTLTFYGYTF. In nucleotides, the CDR3 is TGTGCCAGCAGCCAAGTTCCGGGACAGACCCTAACATTCTATGGCTACACCTTC.

This chain links TRBV7-8 with TRBJ2-3; no clear D. This CDR3 contains 13 residues. V lost 4 bases and J 6 bases, leaving 11 bases between the germline ends. Germline values: CDR1 SGHVS, CDR2 FQNEAQ. The DNA of the CDR3 is TGTGCCAGCAGCTCTACTGCCGGGGATACGCAGTATTTT. This gives the protein CASSSTAGDTQYF. Full variable domain (outside the CDR3, taken from reference TRBV7-8 and TRBJ2-3): GAGVSQSPRYKVAKRGQDVALRCDPISGHVSLFWYQQALGQGPEFLTYFQNEAQLDKSGLPSDRFFAERPEGSVSTLKIQRTQQEDSAVYLCASSSTAGDTQYFGPGTRLTVL.

This chain joins TRBV11-2 and TRBJ2-1; the match to TRBD2 covers 12 bases. J was trimmed by 8 bases and V by 2 bases; bases with no gene match: 7. The CDR3 has 16 amino acids. Per germline, CDR1 SGHAT and CDR2 FQNNGV. The chain's CDR3 is CASSLPSSGGAYEQFF. As DNA, the CDR3 is TGTGCCAGCAGCTTACCCTCTAGCGGGGGGGCATATGAGCAGTTCTTC.

V and J are TRBV18 and TRBJ1-5; D is possibly TRBD1 (6 bases). The CDR3 sequence is 13 residues long. Trimming shortened V by 2 bases and J by 5 bases, and 7 bases separated the two germline ends. CDR1 is KGHSH, CDR2 LQKENI, per germline. The CDR3 sequence: CASSPSGDQPQHF. Here the CDR3 DNA reads TGTGCCAGCTCACCATCAGGGGATCAGCCCCAGCATTTT. The full variable domain, completed using reference TRBV18 and TRBJ1-5, is NAGVMQNPRHLVRRRGQEARLRCSPMKGHSHVYWYRQLPEEGLKFMVYLQKENIIDESGMPKERFSAEFPKEGPSILRIQQVVRGDSAAYFCASSPSGDQPQHFGDGTRLSIL.

The V gene is TRBV19, the J gene TRBJ1-4; D uncertain. This CDR3 has 17 residues. V was trimmed by 10 bases and J by 4 bases, leaving 25 bases between them. Germline assignment: CDR1 LNHDA and CDR2 SQIVND (reference sequence). The CDR3 DNA is TGTGCCACTTCGAGACGGTGGGTCCCGAGGCTTAATGAAAAACTGTTTTTT. Protein product: CATSRRWVPRLNEKLFF.

V is TRBV12-3 or TRBV12-4 and J is TRBJ2-5; no reliable D call. V lost 3 bases, J lost 3 bases, and 8 bases lay in between. CDR3 length equals 13 residues. The CDR3 is CASSLSRKETQYF. The CDR3 nucleotides read TGTGCCAGCAGTTTGAGCAGAAAAGAGACCCAGTACTTC.

The chain recombines TRBV4-1 with TRBJ2-7, with D possibly matching TRBD1 (6 bases). Germline V gives CDR1 MGHRA, CDR2 YSYEKL. V dropped 3 bases and J dropped 7 bases, with 19 bases sitting between them. CDR3 length: 15 residues. The chain's CDR3 is CASSQRGQSLREQYF. The DNA for the CDR3 is TGCGCCAGCAGCCAGCGAGGACAGAGTCTAAGGGAGCAGTACTTC.

The DNA of the CDR3 is TGTGCCAGCAATTCACCGGGACAGGGGTGGAACGAGCAGTACTTC. The encoded protein is CASNSPGQGWNEQYF. The chain combines TRBV28 with TRBJ2-7, with 10 bases identical to TRBD1. CDR1 is MDHEN and CDR2 is SYDVKM in the germline V gene. The CDR3 is 15 residues long. With V trimmed by 7 bases and J by 5 bases, 11 bases remained unmatched.

V gene TRBV9 combines with J gene TRBJ2-7; TRBD2 agrees at 8 bases. The CDR3 extends over 13 amino acids. Per the germline V gene, CDR1 is SGDLS and CDR2 is YYNGEE. Trimming took 7 bases from V and 0 from J; bases not matched to a gene: 3. The CDR3 DNA is TGTGCCAGCTCCAGCGGGAGCTCCTACGAGCAGTACTTC. Protein: CASSSGSSYEQYF.

CDR3 residues: CASSRGQGHTEAFF. The CDR3 DNA reads TGTGCCAGCAGCCGGGGACAGGGGCACACTGAAGCTTTCTTT. The chain joins TRBV7-3 to TRBJ1-1; 10 positions match TRBD1. The V gene's germline CDR1 is SGHTA and CDR2 FQGTGA. With 5 bases clipped from V and 3 bases from J, the junction kept 3 bases outside the gene matches. There are 14 residues in the CDR3.

This chain links TRBV20-1 with TRBJ1-1; 7 nucleotides align to TRBD1. The V gene end was trimmed by 3 bases and the J gene end by 6 bases; junction bases not matched to a gene: 7. Germline V CDR1 and CDR2: DFQATT, SNEGSKA (reference sequence). This CDR3 contains 13 residues. The CDR3: CSASPTGVPEAFF. The CDR3 nucleotides read TGCAGTGCTAGTCCTACAGGGGTCCCTGAAGCTTTCTTT.